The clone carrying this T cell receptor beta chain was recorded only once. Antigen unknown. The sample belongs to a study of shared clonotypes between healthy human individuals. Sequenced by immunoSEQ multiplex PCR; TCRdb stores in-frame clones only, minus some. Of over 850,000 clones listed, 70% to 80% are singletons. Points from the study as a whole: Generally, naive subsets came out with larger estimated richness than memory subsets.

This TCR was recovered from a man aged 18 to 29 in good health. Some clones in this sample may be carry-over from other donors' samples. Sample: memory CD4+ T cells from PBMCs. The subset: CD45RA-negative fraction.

The DNA of the CDR3 is TGCAGCGTCGGCCCGCAAGATACGCAGTATTTT. Translation gives CSVGPQDTQYF. This sequence joins TRBV29-1 and TRBJ2-3; D remains ambiguous. Deletions cut 6 bases from V and 5 bases from J, with 9 bases between. Per the germline V gene, CDR1 is SQVTM and CDR2 is ANQGSEA. There are 11 residues in the CDR3.